This TCR beta chain was documented in a study of cytomegalovirus exposure and HLA in healthy donors. Study conclusions and caveats: Rare TCR sequences predominated, though certain public TCRs were found in many donors. TCR association rates varied by HLA locus in a later analysis, with DRB1 highest and HLA-C lowest.

To note about this clone: Its specificity is not known.

This PCR relied on a set of 60 Vbeta primers and 13 Jbeta primers. Assay used: immunoSEQ multiplex PCR; TCRdb lists only in-frame clones, some missing. The sample includes about 160,000 clones, just over 70% of them seen just once. Germline loops: CDR1 MNHEY, CDR2 SMNVEV (reference sequence). The junction had 9 bases not matched to a gene; V was cut back by 10 bases and J by 3 bases. The length of the CDR3 is 14 residues. This chain joins TRBV27 and TRBJ1-5; 7 bases align to TRBD1. The sequencing sample was made of PBMCs. This receptor was obtained from a man aged 18 to 29 in good health and CMV-seropositive. CDR3 sequence (DNA): TGTGCCACCCGACAGGGCTGGGACAATCAGCCCCAGCATTTT. It encodes CATRQGWDNQPQHF.